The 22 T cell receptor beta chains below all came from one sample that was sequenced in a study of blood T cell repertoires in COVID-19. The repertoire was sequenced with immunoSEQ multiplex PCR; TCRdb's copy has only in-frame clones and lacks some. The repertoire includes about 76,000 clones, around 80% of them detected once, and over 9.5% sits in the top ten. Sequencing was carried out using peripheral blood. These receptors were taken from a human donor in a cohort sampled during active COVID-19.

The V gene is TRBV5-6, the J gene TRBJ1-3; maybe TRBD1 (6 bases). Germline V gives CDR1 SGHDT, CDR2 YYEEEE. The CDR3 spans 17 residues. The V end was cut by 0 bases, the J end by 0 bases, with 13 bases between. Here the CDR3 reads CASSLGTVQSSGNTIYF. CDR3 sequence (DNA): TGTGCCAGCAGCTTGGGGACAGTTCAGAGCTCTGGAAACACCATATATTTT.

The CDR3, as DNA: TGTGCCAGCAGCTTAGCGTCGGGAGAGAAGACCCAGTACTTC. Translating gives CASSLASGEKTQYF. This chain links TRBV7-2 with TRBJ2-5; TRBD2 is a possible D gene (6 bases). Germline loops: CDR1 SGHTA, CDR2 FQGNSA. Trimming shortened V by 0 bases and J by 6 bases, and 11 bases separated the two germline ends. The CDR3 has 14 amino acids.

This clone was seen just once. In DNA form, the CDR3 reads TGCGCCAGCAGCTTGGTGTCTAGCGGGCTACCCGGGGAGCTGTTTTTT. Amino acid sequence: CASSLVSSGLPGELFF. V gene TRBV5-1 combines with J gene TRBJ2-2; 8 bases are shared with TRBD2. Trimming took 0 bases from V and 6 from J; bases not matched to a gene: 7. Germline lookup yields CDR1 SGHRS and CDR2 YFSETQ. The CDR3 spans 16 residues.

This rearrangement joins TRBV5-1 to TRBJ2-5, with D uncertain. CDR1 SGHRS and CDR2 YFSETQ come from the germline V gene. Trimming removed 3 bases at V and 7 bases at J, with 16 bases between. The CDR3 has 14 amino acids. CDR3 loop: CASSSLQEYGTQYF. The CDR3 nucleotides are TGCGCCAGCAGCTCCCTCCAAGAGTATGGGACCCAGTACTTC.

This CDR3 is CASSTGLAFDTGELFF. The CDR3 DNA sequence: TGCGCCAGCAGCACCGGACTAGCGTTCGACACCGGGGAGCTGTTTTTT. This rearrangement joins TRBV5-1 to TRBJ2-2, with TRBD2 matching 9 bases. There are 16 residues in the CDR3. The ends lost 4 bases at V and 3 bases at J; junction bases unmatched: 7. Germline V gene data show CDR1 as SGHRS and CDR2 as YFSETQ.

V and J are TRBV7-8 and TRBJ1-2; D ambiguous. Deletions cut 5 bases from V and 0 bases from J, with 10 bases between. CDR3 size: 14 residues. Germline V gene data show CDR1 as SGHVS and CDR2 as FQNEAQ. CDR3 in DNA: TGTGCCAGCAGCCGGTCGTTAGCTAACTATGGCTACACCTTC. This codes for CASSRSLANYGYTF.

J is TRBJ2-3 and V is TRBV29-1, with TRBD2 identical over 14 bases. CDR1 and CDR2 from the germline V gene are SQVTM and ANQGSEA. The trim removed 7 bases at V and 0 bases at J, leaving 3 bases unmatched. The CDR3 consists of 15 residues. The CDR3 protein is CSGTSGGHSTDTQYF. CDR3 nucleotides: TGCAGCGGGACTAGCGGGGGGCATAGCACAGATACGCAGTATTTT.

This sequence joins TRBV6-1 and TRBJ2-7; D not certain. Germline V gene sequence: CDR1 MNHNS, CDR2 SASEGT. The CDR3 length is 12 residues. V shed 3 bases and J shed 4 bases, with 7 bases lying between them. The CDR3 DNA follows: TGTGCCAGCAGTGAGTCCCGTTACGAGCAGTACTTC. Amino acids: CASSESRYEQYF.

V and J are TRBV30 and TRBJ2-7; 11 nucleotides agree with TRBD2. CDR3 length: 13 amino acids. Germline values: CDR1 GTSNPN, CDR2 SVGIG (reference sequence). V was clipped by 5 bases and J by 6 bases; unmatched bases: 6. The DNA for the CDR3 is TGTGCCTGGGAACTAGCGGGGGTCTCCGAGCAGTACTTC. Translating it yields CAWELAGVSEQYF.

The CDR3 loop is CASSIKTGVHEQYF. CDR3 DNA sequence: TGTGCCAGCAGCATCAAGACAGGGGTACACGAGCAGTACTTC. The chain combines TRBV6-2 or TRBV6-3 with TRBJ2-7; 8 positions match TRBD1. The J segment lost 5 bases and the V segment lost 6 bases, leaving 9 bases of the junction unmatched. The CDR3 sequence is 14 residues long. The germline V gene encodes CDR1 MNHEY and CDR2 SVGEGT.

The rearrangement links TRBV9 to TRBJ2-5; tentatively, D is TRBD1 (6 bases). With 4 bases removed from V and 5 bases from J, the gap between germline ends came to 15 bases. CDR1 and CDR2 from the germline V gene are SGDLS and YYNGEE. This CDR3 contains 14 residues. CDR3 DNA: TGTGCCAGCAGCCAGGGGTCCGCTGGGGAGACCCAGTACTTC. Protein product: CASSQGSAGETQYF.

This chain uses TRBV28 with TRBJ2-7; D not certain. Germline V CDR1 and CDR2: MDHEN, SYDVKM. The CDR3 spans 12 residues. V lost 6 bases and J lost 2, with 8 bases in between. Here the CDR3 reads CASSPGTYEQYV. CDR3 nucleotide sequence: TGTGCCAGCAGCCCGGGTACCTACGAGCAGTACGTC.

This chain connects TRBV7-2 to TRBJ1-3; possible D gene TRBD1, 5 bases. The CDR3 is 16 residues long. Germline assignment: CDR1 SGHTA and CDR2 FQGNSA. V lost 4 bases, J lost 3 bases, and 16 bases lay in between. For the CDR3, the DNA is TGTGCCAGCAGCTCTCGGACCTCAGGGTTTGGAAACACCATATATTTT. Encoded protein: CASSSRTSGFGNTIYF. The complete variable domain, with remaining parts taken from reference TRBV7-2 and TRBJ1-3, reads GAGVSQSPSNKVTEKGKDVELRCDPISGHTALYWYRQSLGQGLEFLIYFQGNSAPDKSGLPSDRFSAERTGGSVSTLTIQRTQQEDSAVYLCASSSRTSGFGNTIYFGEGSWLTVV.

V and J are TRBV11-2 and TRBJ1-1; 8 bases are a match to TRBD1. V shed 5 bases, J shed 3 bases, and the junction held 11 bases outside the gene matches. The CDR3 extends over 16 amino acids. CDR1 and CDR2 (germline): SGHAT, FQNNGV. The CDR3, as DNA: TGTGCCAGCAGCCGAGGGACAGGCCTCGGACACACTGAAGCTTTCTTT. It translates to CASSRGTGLGHTEAFF.

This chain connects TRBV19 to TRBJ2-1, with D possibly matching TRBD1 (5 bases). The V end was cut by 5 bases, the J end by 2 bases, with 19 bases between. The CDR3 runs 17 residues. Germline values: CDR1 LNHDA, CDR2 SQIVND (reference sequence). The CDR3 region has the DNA TGTGCCAGTAGTCCCCTCCATACAGGCAACCCCTACAATGAGCAGTTCTTC. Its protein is CASSPLHTGNPYNEQFF.

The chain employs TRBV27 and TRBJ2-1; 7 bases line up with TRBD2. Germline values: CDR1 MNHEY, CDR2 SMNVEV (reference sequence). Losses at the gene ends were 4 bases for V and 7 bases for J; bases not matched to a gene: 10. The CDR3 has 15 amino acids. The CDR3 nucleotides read TGTGCCAGCAGTTCGAGGCGGGAGTGGAGTAATGAGCAGTTCTTC. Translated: CASSSRREWSNEQFF.

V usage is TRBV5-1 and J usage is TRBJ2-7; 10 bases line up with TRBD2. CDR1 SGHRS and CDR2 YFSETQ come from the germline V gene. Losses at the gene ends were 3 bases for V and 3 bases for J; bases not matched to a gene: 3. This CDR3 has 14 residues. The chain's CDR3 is CASSSSGGSYEQYF. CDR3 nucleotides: TGCGCCAGCAGCTCTAGCGGGGGCAGCTACGAGCAGTACTTC.

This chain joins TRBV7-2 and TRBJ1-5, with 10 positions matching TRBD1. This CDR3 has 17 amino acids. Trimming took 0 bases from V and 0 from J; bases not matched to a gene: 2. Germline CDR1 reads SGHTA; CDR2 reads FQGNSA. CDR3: CASSLADRGLSNQPQHF. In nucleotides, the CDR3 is TGTGCCAGCAGCTTAGCAGACAGGGGGCTTAGCAATCAGCCCCAGCATTTT. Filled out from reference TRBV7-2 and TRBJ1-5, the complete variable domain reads GAGVSQSPSNKVTEKGKDVELRCDPISGHTALYWYRQSLGQGLEFLIYFQGNSAPDKSGLPSDRFSAERTGGSVSTLTIQRTQQEDSAVYLCASSLADRGLSNQPQHFGDGTRLSIL.

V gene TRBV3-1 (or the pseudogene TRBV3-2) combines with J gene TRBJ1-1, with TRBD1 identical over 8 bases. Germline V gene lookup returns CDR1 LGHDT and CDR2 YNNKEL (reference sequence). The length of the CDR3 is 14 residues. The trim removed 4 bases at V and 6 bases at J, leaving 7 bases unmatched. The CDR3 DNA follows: TGTGCCAGCAGCCTGACAGGGGTAGGTCCTGAAGCTTTCTTT. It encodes CASSLTGVGPEAFF.

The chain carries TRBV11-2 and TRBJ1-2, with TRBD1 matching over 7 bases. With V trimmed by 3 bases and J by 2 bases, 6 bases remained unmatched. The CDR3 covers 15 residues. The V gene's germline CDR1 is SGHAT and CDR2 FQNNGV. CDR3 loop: CASSFQGQRNYGYTF. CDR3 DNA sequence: TGTGCCAGCAGCTTCCAGGGACAGAGAAACTATGGCTACACCTTC. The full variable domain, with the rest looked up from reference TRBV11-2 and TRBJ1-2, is EAGVAQSPRYKIIEKRQSVAFWCNPISGHATLYWYQQILGQGPKLLIQFQNNGVVDDSQLPKDRFSAERLKGVDSTLKIQPAKLEDSAVYLCASSFQGQRNYGYTFGSGTRLTVV.

CDR3: CASSYFGGGEPQHF. In nucleotides, the CDR3 is TGTGCCAGCAGTTACTTCGGAGGGGGGGAGCCCCAGCATTTT. V and J are TRBV6-2 or TRBV6-3 and TRBJ1-5; possible D gene TRBD1, 6 bases. V lost 1 base and J lost 8, with 12 bases in between. The germline CDR1 and CDR2 sequences are MNHEY and SVGEGT. The CDR3 covers 14 residues.

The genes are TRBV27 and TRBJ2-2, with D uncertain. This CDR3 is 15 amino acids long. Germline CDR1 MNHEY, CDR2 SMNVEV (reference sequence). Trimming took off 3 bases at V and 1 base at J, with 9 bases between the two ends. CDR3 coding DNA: TGTGCCAGCAGTTTCTTCCAGATGAACACCGGGGAGCTGTTTTTT. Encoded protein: CASSFFQMNTGELFF.